The 8 T cell receptor beta chains reported below all come from one sample, sequenced in a study of identical twins (dated by TCRdb to 2016 to 2017). The library was made by 5' RACE. The listed sequencing device is Illumina HiSeq 2000. TCRdb applied fastp at Q25 and MiXCR to the public reads, then kept only in-frame beta chains. Each CDR3 protein gets just one entry, which takes the most common genes and DNA from the rows behind it. The sample has 200,000 to 250,000 distinct CDR3 sequences on record, about 6.7% of them singletons. Of the sample, 14% to 15% falls within the top ten clones. The same data also went into a second study, on T cells expressing NK-cell markers.

Sequencing input: CD8+ T cells sorted from blood. Receptor source: a woman younger than 35 in good health.

This clonotype was recorded many times. This chain links TRBV6-2 or TRBV6-3 with TRBJ2-2; no clear D. Between the trimmed V and J ends, which lost 0 bases and 7 bases, there was a span of 9 bases. This CDR3 has 14 amino acids. Germline lookup yields CDR1 MNHEY and CDR2 SVGEGT. The CDR3 DNA reads TGTGCCAGCAGTTACTCCTGGGATATCGGGGAGCTGTTTTTT. It is translated as CASSYSWDIGELFF.

This clonotype was detected many times. This chain uses TRBV11-2 with TRBJ2-2; D remains unclear. The CDR3 has 17 residues. Germline-derived CDR1 and CDR2 are SGHAT and FQNNGV. V was trimmed by 4 bases and J by 0 bases, leaving 15 bases between them. CDR3 loop: CASSSMPDPANTGELFF. The CDR3 DNA reads as TGTGCCAGCAGCTCGATGCCTGATCCCGCGAACACCGGGGAGCTGTTTTTT.

The gene calls are TRBV6-1 and TRBJ1-1, with D unresolved. The germline V and J ends were trimmed by 6 bases and 3 bases, with 23 bases remaining between them. CDR3 size: 17 residues. Germline CDR1 reads MNHNS; CDR2 reads SASEGT. CDR3 amino acids: CASSHPEAPTWDTEAFF. The CDR3 DNA is TGTGCCAGCAGCCATCCCGAGGCTCCTACCTGGGACACTGAAGCTTTCTTT.

This clonotype was seen more than once but under ten times. The chain employs TRBV5-1 and TRBJ2-7; D call uncertain. Germline V gives CDR1 SGHRS, CDR2 YFSETQ. The CDR3 extends over 14 amino acids. V was trimmed by 3 bases and J by 5 bases, leaving 15 bases between them. The CDR3 DNA follows: TGCGCCAGCAGCTCTCGGCTTGGAGTCGACGAGCAGTACTTC. Translated: CASSSRLGVDEQYF.

The CDR3 bases are TGTGCCAGCAGCGTAGCGGGAACTAGCCGGCAGGAGACCCAGTACTTC. Amino acids: CASSVAGTSRQETQYF. This chain links TRBV9 with TRBJ2-5; the D gene is possibly TRBD2 (6 bases). Trimming stripped 0 bases from V and 5 bases from J, with 17 bases between. Germline lookup yields CDR1 SGDLS and CDR2 YYNGEE. The CDR3 consists of 16 residues.

This clonotype came up a few times. The V call is TRBV14, the J call TRBJ2-3, with D maybe TRBD2 (5 bases). Looked up from germline, CDR1 is SGHDN and CDR2 is FVKESK. The CDR3 is 17 amino acids. V shed 8 bases and J shed 6 bases, with 27 bases lying between them. CDR3 coding DNA: TGTGCCAGCTTCCCGCGGGCTCCTGAAGCCCCGGGGGATACGCAGTATTTT. Residues: CASFPRAPEAPGDTQYF. The full variable domain, with the rest looked up from reference TRBV14 and TRBJ2-3, is EAGVTQFPSHSVIEKGQTVTLRCDPISGHDNLYWYRRVMGKEIKFLLHFVKESKQDESGMPNNRFLAERTGGTYSTLKVQPAELEDSGVYFCASFPRAPEAPGDTQYFGPGTRLTVL.

This clonotype was picked up many times. The chain uses TRBV20-1 and TRBJ1-2, with D unclear. V gave up 1 base and J gave up 5 bases, with 8 bases separating them. Germline CDR1 and CDR2: DFQATT and SNEGSKA (reference sequence). This CDR3 is 12 amino acids long. Here the CDR3 reads CSARVADYGYTF. The CDR3 DNA sequence: TGCAGTGCTAGAGTGGCTGATTATGGCTACACCTTC.

This clonotype was seen a few times. V usage is TRBV6-5 and J usage is TRBJ2-7, with 12 bases that match TRBD2. Per germline, CDR1 MNHEY and CDR2 SVGAGI. The CDR3 length is 15 residues. The V segment lost 4 bases and the J segment 2 bases; nucleotides outside the gene matches: 3. The CDR3 coding sequence is TGTGCCAGCAGTTTGGGGACTAGCGGGCCCTACGAGCAGTACTTC. Its translation is CASSLGTSGPYEQYF.